This T cell receptor (beta chain) was sequenced in a study of T cells in Graves' hyperthyroidism and ophthalmopathy. The study, taken as a whole, reports: Among clonotypes expanded in thyroid above 0.001, most were also found in blood.

Hyperthyroidism in the patients, aged 18 to 65, was newly diagnosed and under 2 months in duration. Patients were excluded for uncontrolled infection, other autoimmune disease, pregnancy or lactation. Cells are PBMCs isolated from roughly 9.3 ml of fresh blood. Amplified TCR beta CDR3 regions derived from RNA transcripts. Researchers ran a first-round RT-PCR on the TCR CDR3 using the HTBI primer set. TCRdb reanalysed the multiplex PCR reads using MiXCR and keeps one entry per CDR3 protein. Of some 770,000 distinct CDR3 sequences in the sample, 16% were seen once. For this clonotype: Its antigen remains unidentified.

V was trimmed by 5 bases and J by 11 bases, leaving 18 bases between them. The V gene's germline CDR1 is GTSNPN and CDR2 SVGIG (reference sequence). This CDR3 contains 13 residues. The clonotype was recovered from a man aged 18-30 years with Graves' hyperthyroidism. The chain links TRBV30 to TRBJ1-4; no clear D. The sequenced material came from blood. Here the CDR3 DNA reads TGTGCCTGGGAAAGGCTCGGAAGTCGGAAACTGTTTTTT. Protein: CAWERLGSRKLFF.